Each of the 11 T cell receptor beta chains below was sequenced from the same sample in a study of cytomegalovirus exposure and HLA in healthy donors. Profiled with immunoSEQ multiplex PCR; TCRdb holds only in-frame clones, not every one. In the table there are some 160,000 clones, 88% of which are singletons. The sequenced sample was PBMCs. The receptors were gathered from a man aged 18 to 30 in good health and CMV-seronegative.

The rearrangement joins TRBV19 to TRBJ2-3; 7 positions agree with TRBD2. The CDR3 runs to 14 residues. Germline CDR1 and CDR2: LNHDA and SQIVND (reference sequence). With V trimmed by 7 bases and J by 5 bases, 9 bases remained unmatched. For the CDR3, the DNA is TGTGCCAGTACCGAGCGACTAGCCGTAGATACGCAGTATTTT. Translated: CASTERLAVDTQYF.

The rearrangement uses TRBV6-5 and TRBJ1-4; possible D gene TRBD1, 5 bases. The V end was cut by 5 bases, the J end by 8 bases, with 18 bases between. This CDR3 region has 15 residues. Germline loops: CDR1 MNHEY, CDR2 SVGAGI. The CDR3 nucleotides read TGTGCCAGCAGTCCCTTTCAGGGAGGATTAGAAAAACTGTTTTTT. It encodes CASSPFQGGLEKLFF.

The chain combines TRBV5-8 with TRBJ1-5; 9 bases map to TRBD1. The CDR3 is 14 residues long. V shed 7 bases, J shed 3 bases, and the junction held 5 bases outside the gene matches. Germline CDR1 is SGHTS and CDR2 is YDEGEE. CDR3 sequence (DNA): TGTGCCAGCGCGGGACAGGGAAACAATCAGCCCCAGCATTTT. Translating it yields CASAGQGNNQPQHF. The complete variable domain, with remaining parts taken from reference TRBV5-8 and TRBJ1-5, reads EAGVTQSPTHLIKTRGQQATLRCSPISGHTSVYWYQQALGLGLQFLLWYDEGEERNRGNFPPRFSGRQFPNYSSELNVNALELEDSALYLCASAGQGNNQPQHFGDGTRLSIL.

The V call is TRBV4-1, the J call TRBJ2-7; 7 nucleotides line up with TRBD1. Per the germline V gene, CDR1 is MGHRA and CDR2 is YSYEKL. Losses at the gene ends were 1 base for V and 4 bases for J; bases not matched to a gene: 4. The CDR3 loop spans 14 amino acids. CDR3: CASSQGGQFYEQYF. CDR3 sequence (DNA): TGCGCCAGCAGCCAAGGGGGACAGTTTTACGAGCAGTACTTC.

The J gene is TRBJ2-7, the V gene TRBV5-1, with 8 positions matching TRBD1. Germline V CDR1 and CDR2: SGHRS, YFSETQ. J was trimmed by 2 bases and V by 4 bases; bases with no gene match: 11. The CDR3 has 16 residues. The CDR3: CASSTISGTGTYEQYF. The CDR3 nucleotides read TGCGCCAGCAGCACCATCTCCGGGACAGGTACCTACGAGCAGTACTTC.

The chain combines TRBV4-3 with TRBJ2-5; D is ambiguous. Germline CDR1 and CDR2: LGHNA and YSLEER. Trimming left V 0 bases short and J 5 bases short, with 13 bases between. This CDR3 spans 15 amino acids. Written as DNA, the CDR3 is TGCGCCAGCAGCCAAGATAATCTAGAGAGTGAGACCCAGTACTTC. This gives the protein CASSQDNLESETQYF.

The rearrangement uses TRBV5-1 and TRBJ1-2; D perhaps matches TRBD1 (6 bases). Germline-derived CDR1 and CDR2 are SGHRS and YFSETQ. The CDR3 loop spans 11 amino acids. Trimming shortened V by 3 bases and J by 8 bases, and 8 bases separated the two germline ends. CDR3 sequence (DNA): TGCGCCAGCAGCTACCAGGGGGGCTACACCTTC. It codes for CASSYQGGYTF.

This chain uses TRBV19 with TRBJ2-1; 9 bases map to TRBD2. The CDR3 covers 16 residues. Trimming removed 1 base from V and 1 base from J; junction bases left unmatched: 2. Germline loops: CDR1 LNHDA, CDR2 SQIVND (reference sequence). CDR3 bases: TGTGCCAGTAGTATAGGGCTAGCGGGATCCTACAATGAGCAGTTCTTC. As protein: CASSIGLAGSYNEQFF.

The chain carries TRBV7-6 and TRBJ2-1, with 13 bases identical to TRBD2. CDR1 and CDR2 (germline): SGHVS, FNYEAQ. The V gene end was trimmed by 5 bases and the J gene end by 7 bases; junction bases not matched to a gene: 5. This CDR3 has 15 residues. The CDR3 DNA is TGTGCCAGCAGCCAAACTAGCGGGAGGGCGAATGAGCAGTTCTTC. Its translation: CASSQTSGRANEQFF.

The chain joins TRBV4-3 to TRBJ2-6; 9 bases are shared with TRBD1. In germline, CDR1 is LGHNA, CDR2 YSLEER. J gave up 0 bases and V 0 bases, and 15 bases lay outside the gene matches. The CDR3 totals 22 residues. This CDR3 is CASSQEGDRVRWVGSGANVLTF. Written as DNA, the CDR3 is TGCGCCAGCAGCCAAGAAGGGGACAGGGTGAGGTGGGTAGGCTCTGGGGCCAACGTCCTGACTTTC.

The CDR3 sequence: CASSPQGGLGNSPLHF. The CDR3 DNA reads TGTGCCAGCAGTCCACAGGGGGGTCTGGGAAATTCACCCCTCCACTTT. The V gene is TRBV27, the J gene TRBJ1-6; 8 bases agree with TRBD1. V dropped 5 bases and J dropped 7; count of bases not matched to a gene: 10. The CDR3 extends over 16 amino acids. The germline gives CDR1 MNHEY, CDR2 SMNVEV (reference sequence).